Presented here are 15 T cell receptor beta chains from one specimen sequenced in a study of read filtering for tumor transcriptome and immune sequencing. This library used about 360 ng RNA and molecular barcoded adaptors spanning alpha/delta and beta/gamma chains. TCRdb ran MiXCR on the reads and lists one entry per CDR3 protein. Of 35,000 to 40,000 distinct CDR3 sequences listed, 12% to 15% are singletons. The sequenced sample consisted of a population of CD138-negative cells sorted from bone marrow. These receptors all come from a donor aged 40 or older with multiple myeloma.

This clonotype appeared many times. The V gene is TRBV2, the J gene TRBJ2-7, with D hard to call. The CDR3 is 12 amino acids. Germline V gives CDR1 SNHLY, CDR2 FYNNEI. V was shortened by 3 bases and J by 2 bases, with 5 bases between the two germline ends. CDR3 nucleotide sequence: TGTGCCAGCAGTGACCAGGCCTACGAGCAGTACTTC. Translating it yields CASSDQAYEQYF.

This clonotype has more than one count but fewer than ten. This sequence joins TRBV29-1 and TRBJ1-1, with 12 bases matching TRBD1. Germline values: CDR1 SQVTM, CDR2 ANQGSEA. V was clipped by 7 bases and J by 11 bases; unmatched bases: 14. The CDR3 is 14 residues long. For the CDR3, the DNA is TGCAGCGCTGGGACAGGGGGCGATCCCCTGAGGGCTTTCTTT. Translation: CSAGTGGDPLRAFF.

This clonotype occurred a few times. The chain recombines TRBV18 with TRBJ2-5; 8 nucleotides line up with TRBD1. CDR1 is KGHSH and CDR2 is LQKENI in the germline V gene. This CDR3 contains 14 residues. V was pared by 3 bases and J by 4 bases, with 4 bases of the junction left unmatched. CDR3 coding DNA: TGTGCCAGCTCACCCTTCGGACAGGGAGAGACCCAGTACTTC. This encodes CASSPFGQGETQYF.

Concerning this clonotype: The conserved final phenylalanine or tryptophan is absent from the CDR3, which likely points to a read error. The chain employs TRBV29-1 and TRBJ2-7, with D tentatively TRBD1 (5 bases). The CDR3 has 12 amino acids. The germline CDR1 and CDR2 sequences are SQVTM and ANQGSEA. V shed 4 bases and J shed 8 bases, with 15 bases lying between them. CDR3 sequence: CSVGTRTNKQYL. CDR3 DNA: TGCAGCGTTGGGACACGGACCAACAAGCAGTACCTC.

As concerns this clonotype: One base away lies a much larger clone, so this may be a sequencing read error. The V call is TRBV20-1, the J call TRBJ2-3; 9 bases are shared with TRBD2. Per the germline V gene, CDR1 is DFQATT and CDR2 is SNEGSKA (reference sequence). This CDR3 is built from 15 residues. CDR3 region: CSARGGSRGGDTRYF. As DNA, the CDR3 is TGCAGTGCCCGTGGGGGATCGCGGGGGGGCGATACGCGGTATTTT.

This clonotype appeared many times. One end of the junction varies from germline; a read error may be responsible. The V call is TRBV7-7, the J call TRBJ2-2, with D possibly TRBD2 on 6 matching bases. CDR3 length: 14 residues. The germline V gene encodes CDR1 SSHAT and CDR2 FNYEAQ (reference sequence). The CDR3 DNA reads TGTGCTAGCAGCTCGACTAGGCCCCCCGGGGAGCTGTTTTTT. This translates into CASSSTRPPGELFF.

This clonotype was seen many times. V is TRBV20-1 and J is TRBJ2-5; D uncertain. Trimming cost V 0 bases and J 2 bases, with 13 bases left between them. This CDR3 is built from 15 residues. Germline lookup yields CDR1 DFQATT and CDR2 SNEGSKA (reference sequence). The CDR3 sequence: CSARDRVTAQETQYF. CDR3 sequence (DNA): TGCAGTGCTAGAGATCGTGTAACAGCTCAAGAGACCCAGTACTTC.

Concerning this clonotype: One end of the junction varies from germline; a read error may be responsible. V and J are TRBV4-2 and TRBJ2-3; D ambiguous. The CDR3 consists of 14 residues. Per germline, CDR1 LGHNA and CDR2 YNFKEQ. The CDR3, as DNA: TGTGCCAGCAGCCAAGACCTGGCCACAAATACGCAGTACTTT. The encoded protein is CASSQDLATNTQYF.

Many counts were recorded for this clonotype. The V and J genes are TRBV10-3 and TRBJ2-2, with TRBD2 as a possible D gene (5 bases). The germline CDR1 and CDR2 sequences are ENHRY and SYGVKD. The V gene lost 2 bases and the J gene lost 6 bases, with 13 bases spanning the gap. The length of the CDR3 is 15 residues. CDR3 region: CAISEIAGGSGELFF. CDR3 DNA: TGTGCCATCAGTGAGATAGCAGGAGGATCCGGGGAGCTGTTTTTT.

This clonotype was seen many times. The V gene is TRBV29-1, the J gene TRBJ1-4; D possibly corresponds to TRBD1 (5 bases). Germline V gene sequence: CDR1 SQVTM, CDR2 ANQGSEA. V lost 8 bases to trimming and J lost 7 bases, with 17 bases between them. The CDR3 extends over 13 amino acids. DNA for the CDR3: TGCAGCTTCACGGGACGAGGCGGTGAAAAACTGTTTTTT. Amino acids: CSFTGRGGEKLFF.

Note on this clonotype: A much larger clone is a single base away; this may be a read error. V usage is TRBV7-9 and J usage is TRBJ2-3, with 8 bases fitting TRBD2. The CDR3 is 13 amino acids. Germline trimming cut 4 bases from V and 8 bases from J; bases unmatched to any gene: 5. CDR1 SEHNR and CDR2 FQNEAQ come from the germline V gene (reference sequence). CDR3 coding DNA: TGTGCCAGCAGCTCACTCCGGGGGGGTACGCAGTATTTT. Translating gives CASSSLRGGTQYF. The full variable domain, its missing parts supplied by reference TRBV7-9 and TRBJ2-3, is DTGVSQNPRHKITKRGQNVTFRCDPISEHNRLYWYRQTLGQGPEFLTYFQNEAQLEKSRLLSDRFSAERPKGSFSTLEIQRTEQGDSAMYLCASSSLRGGTQYFGPGTRLTVL.

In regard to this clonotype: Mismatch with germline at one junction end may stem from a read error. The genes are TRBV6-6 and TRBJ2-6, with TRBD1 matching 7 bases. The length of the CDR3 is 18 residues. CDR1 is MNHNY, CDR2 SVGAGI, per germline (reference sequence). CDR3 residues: CAGTLLTGRSSGANVLTF. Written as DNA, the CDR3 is TGTGCCGGCACCCTACTGACAGGGCGATCCTCTGGTGCCAACGTCCTGACTTTC.

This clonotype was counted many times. The CDR3: CASSHRVDRNEKLFF. The CDR3 bases are TGTGCCAGCAGCCATCGCGTGGACCGGAATGAAAAACTGTTTTTT. The chain couples TRBV14 to TRBJ1-4; D uncertain. This CDR3 has 15 amino acids. The V end was cut by 3 bases, the J end by 5 bases, with 13 bases between. Germline CDR1 SGHDN, CDR2 FVKESK.

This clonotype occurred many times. This CDR3 is CASSLSFRRDRERGNQPQHF. The CDR3 coding sequence is TGTGCCAGCAGTTTAAGTTTCCGCCGGGACAGGGAAAGAGGCAATCAGCCCCAGCATTTT. This rearrangement joins TRBV28 to TRBJ1-5; 9 positions match TRBD1. This CDR3 region has 20 residues. Germline V CDR1 and CDR2: MDHEN, SYDVKM. V gave up 2 bases and J gave up 2 bases; unmatched junction bases: 16.

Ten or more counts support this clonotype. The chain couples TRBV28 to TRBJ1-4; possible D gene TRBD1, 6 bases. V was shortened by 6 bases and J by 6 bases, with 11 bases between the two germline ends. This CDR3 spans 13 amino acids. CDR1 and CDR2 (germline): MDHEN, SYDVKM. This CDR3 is CASRRGGDEKLFF. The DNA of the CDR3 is TGTGCCAGCAGAAGAGGGGGGGATGAAAAACTGTTTTTT.